This note documents a single T cell receptor beta chain sequence. Original data processing: Nucleated cell number was recorded as an estimate derived from reference gene primer amplification. Data came from immunoSEQ multiplex PCR; TCRdb stores just in-frame clones and leaves some out. The V and J calls and the clone size are those of that table, but D and trimming were determined from the DNA. The top ten clones hold 10% to 15% of a sample with 130,000 to 150,000 clones, around 82% of them seen once. This specimen comes from a study of blood T cell repertoires in COVID-19. About the study: Acute and convalescent COVID-19 samples came from the United States, Italy and Spain.

J gave up 4 bases and V 2 bases, and 2 bases lay outside the gene matches. CDR1 is SGDLS, CDR2 YYNGEE, per germline. There are 15 residues in the CDR3. The clonotype comes from a man aged 55 to 69 with active or convalescent COVID-19. The sequencing sample was made of peripheral blood. The genes are TRBV9 and TRBJ2-1; 11 bases are shared with TRBD2. The CDR3 DNA follows: TGTGCCAGCAGCGTGGGACTAGCGGAGTACAATGAGCAGTTCTTC. It translates to CASSVGLAEYNEQFF.